There are many counts of the clone carrying this T cell receptor beta chain. V lost 3 bases, J lost 8 bases, and 10 bases lay in between. CDR3 length equals 12 residues. Using RNA transcripts as the source, TCR beta CDR3 regions were amplified. Primed by the HTBI set, a first-round RT-PCR was run on the TCR CDR3. TCRdb independently ran MiXCR on the multiplex PCR reads; one entry per CDR3 protein. Altogether about 570,000 distinct CDR3 sequences are present, just over 45% being singletons, with the ten largest covering over 15%. This entry is derived from a study of T cells in Graves' hyperthyroidism and ophthalmopathy.

Source material: peripheral blood or thyroid tissue (not recorded which). The chain uses TRBV12-3 or TRBV12-4 and TRBJ1-2; D not resolved. The clonotype originates from an adult woman with Graves' disease, either hyperthyroidism or ophthalmopathy (not recorded which). The DNA of the CDR3 is TGTGCCAGCAGTTTCGGGGTGTCCGGCTACACCTTC. Its protein product is CASSFGVSGYTF.